This TCR beta chain stems from a study of CD8 T cells in ankylosing spondylitis. As the method for making TCR beta libraries, quantitative 5'-RACE with molecular barcodes was used. TCRdb redid the calling of the 5' RACE reads with MiXCR, one entry per CDR3 protein. There are more than 300,000 distinct CDR3 sequences in the sample; around 7.6% occur only once, and approximately 15% lies in the top ten. Concerning this clonotype: The antigen remains undetermined.

Study outcomes and limitations: Among TCR beta sequences, a motif of several highly homologous variants appeared characteristic of ankylosing spondylitis blood. A subset of motif variants has previously been described in the synovial fluid and blood of reactive arthritis. Significant enrichment of disease-linked clones was reported in matched ankylosing spondylitis synovial fluid. Disease-linked clones were found to be CD8+ and relatively rare in peripheral blood.

Sequencing used blood, either unsorted or a sorted T cell fraction (not recorded which). This TCR came from a male donor with ankylosing spondylitis.

In DNA, the CDR3 is TGTGCCAGCAGTCAAGGGACTTCCTACGAGCAGTACTTC. Protein product: CASSQGTSYEQYF. V gene TRBV27 combines with J gene TRBJ2-7; a possible D gene is TRBD2 (6 bases). The CDR3 consists of 13 residues. The V and J ends lost 5 bases and 1 base respectively, with 9 bases between them. CDR1 MNHEY and CDR2 SMNVEV come from the germline V gene (reference sequence).